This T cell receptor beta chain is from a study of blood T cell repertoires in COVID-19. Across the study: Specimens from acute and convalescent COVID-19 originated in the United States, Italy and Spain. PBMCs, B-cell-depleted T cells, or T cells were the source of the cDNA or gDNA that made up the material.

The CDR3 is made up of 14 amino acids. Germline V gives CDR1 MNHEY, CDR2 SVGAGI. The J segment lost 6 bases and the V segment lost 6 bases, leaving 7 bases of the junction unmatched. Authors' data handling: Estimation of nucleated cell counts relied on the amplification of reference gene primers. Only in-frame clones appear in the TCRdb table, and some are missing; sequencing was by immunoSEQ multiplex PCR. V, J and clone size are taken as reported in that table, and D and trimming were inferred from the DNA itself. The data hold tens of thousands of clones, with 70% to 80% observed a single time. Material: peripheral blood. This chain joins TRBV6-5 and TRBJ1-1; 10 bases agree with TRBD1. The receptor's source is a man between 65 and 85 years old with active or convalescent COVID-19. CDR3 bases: TGTGCCAGCAGGTCCGGGACAGGGGTACCTGAAGCTTTCTTT. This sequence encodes CASRSGTGVPEAFF.